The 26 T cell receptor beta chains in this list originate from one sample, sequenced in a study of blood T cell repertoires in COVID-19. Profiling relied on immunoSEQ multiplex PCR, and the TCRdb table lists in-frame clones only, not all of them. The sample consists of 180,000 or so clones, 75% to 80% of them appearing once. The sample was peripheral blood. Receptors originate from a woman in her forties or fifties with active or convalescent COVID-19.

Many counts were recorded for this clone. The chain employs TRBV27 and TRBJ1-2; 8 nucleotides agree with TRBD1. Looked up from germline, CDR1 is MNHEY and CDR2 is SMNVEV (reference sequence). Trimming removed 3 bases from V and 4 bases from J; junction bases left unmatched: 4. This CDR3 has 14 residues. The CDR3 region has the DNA TGTGCCAGCAGTTTGCTCGGACAGGGCTATGGCTACACCTTC. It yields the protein CASSLLGQGYGYTF.

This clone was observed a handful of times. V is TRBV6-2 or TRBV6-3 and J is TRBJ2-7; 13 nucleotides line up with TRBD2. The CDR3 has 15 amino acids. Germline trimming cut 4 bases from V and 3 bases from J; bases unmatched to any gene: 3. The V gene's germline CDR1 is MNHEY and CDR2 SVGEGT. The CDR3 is CASSWGTSGIYEQYF. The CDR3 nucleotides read TGTGCCAGCAGTTGGGGGACTAGCGGGATCTACGAGCAGTACTTC.

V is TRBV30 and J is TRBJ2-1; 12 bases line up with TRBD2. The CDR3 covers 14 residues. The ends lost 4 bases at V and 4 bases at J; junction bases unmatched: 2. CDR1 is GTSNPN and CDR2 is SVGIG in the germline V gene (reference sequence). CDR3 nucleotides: TGTGCCTGGACCGGGACTAGCGGGTACAATGAGCAGTTCTTC. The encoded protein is CAWTGTSGYNEQFF.

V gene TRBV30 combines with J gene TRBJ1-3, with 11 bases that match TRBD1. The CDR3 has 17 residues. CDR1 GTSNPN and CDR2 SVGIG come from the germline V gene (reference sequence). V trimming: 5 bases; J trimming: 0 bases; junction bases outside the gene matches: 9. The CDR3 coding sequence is TGTGCCTGGGATAGGACAGGGGGCCTCTCCTCTGGAAACACCATATATTTT. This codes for CAWDRTGGLSSGNTIYF. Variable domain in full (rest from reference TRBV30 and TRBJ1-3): SQTIHQWPATLVQPVGSPLSLECTVEGTSNPNLYWYRQAAGRGLQLLFYSVGIGQISSEVPQNLSASRPQDRQFILSSKKLLLSDSGFYLCAWDRTGGLSSGNTIYFGEGSWLTVV.

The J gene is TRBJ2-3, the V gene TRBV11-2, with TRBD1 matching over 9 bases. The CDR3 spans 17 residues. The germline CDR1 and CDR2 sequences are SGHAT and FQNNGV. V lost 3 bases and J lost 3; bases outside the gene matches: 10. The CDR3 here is CASSFSRGTGKTDTQYF. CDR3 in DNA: TGTGCCAGCAGCTTTTCAAGGGGGACAGGGAAGACAGATACGCAGTATTTT.

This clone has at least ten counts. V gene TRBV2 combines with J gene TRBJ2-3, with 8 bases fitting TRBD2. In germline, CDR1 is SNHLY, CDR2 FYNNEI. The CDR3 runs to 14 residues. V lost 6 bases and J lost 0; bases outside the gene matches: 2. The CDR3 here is CASRRGGSTDTQYF. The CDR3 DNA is TGTGCCAGCAGACGGGGGGGGAGCACAGATACGCAGTATTTT. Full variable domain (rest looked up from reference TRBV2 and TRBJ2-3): EPEVTQTPSHQVTQMGQEVILRCVPISNHLYFYWYRQILGQKVEFLVSFYNNEISEKSEIFDDQFSVERPDGSNFTLKIRSTKLEDSAMYFCASRRGGSTDTQYFGPGTRLTVL.

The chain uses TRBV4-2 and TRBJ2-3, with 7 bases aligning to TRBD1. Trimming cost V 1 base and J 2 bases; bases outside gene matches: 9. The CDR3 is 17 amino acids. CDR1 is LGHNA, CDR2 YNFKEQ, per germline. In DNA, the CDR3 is TGTGCCAGCAGCCAAGTGGGGGCAGACAGGGCCACAGATACGCAGTATTTT. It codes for CASSQVGADRATDTQYF.

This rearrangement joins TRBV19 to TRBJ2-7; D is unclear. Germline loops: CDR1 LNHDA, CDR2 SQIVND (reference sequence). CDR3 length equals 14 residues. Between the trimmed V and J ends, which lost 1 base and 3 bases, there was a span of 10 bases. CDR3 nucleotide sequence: TGTGCCAGTAGTATAGTGGGCAGGCACTACGAGCAGTACTTC. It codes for CASSIVGRHYEQYF.

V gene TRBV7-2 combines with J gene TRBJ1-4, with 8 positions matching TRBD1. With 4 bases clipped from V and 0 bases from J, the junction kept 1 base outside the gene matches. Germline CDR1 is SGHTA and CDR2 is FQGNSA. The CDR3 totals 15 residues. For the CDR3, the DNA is TGTGCCAGCAGCTGGGACAGGACAACTAATGAAAAACTGTTTTTT. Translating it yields CASSWDRTTNEKLFF.

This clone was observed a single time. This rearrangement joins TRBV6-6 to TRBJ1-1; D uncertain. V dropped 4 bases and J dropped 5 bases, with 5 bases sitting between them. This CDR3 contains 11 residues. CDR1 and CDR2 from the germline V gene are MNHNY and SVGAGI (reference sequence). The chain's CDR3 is CASSSGTEAFF. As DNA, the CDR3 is TGTGCCAGCAGTTCGGGGACTGAAGCTTTCTTT.

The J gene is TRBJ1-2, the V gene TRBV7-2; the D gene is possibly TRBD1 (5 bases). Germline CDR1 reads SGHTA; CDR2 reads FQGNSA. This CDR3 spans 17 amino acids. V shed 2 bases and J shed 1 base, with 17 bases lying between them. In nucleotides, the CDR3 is TGTGCCAGCAGCTTATCGAAAGGGGAGGCACTTAACTATGGCTACACCTTC. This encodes CASSLSKGEALNYGYTF. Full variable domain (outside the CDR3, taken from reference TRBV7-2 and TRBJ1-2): GAGVSQSPSNKVTEKGKDVELRCDPISGHTALYWYRQSLGQGLEFLIYFQGNSAPDKSGLPSDRFSAERTGGSVSTLTIQRTQQEDSAVYLCASSLSKGEALNYGYTFGSGTRLTVV.

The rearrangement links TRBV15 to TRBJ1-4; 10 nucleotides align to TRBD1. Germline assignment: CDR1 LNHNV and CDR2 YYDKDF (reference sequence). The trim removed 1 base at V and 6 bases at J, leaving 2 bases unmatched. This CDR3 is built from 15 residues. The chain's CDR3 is CATSRVGTGDEKLFF. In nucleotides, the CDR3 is TGTGCCACCAGCAGAGTAGGGACAGGGGATGAAAAACTGTTTTTT. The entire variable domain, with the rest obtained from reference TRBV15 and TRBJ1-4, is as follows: DAMVIQNPRYQVTQFGKPVTLSCSQTLNHNVMYWYQQKSSQAPKLLFHYYDKDFNNEADTPDNFQSRRPNTSFCFLDIRSPGLGDTAMYLCATSRVGTGDEKLFFGSGTQLSVL.

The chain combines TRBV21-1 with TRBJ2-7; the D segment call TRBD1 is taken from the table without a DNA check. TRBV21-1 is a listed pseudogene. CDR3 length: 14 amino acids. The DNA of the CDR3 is TGTGCCAGCAGCAAGGACAGGGCGAGGTACGAGCAGTACTTC. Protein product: CASSKDRARYEQYF.

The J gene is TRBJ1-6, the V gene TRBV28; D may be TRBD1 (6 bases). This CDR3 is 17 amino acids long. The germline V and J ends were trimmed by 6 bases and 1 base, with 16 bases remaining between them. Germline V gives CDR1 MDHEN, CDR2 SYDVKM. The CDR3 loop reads CASSTTGKGSYNSPLHF. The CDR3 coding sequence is TGTGCCAGCAGCACCACAGGGAAGGGGTCCTATAATTCACCCCTCCACTTT.

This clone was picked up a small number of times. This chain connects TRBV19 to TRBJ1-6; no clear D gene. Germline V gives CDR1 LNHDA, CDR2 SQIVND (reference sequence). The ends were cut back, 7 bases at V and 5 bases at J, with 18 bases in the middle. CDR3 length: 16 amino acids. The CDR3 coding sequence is TGTGCCAGTAAAGCGGGAATAGAGCAGAATAATTCACCCCTCCACTTT. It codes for CASKAGIEQNNSPLHF.

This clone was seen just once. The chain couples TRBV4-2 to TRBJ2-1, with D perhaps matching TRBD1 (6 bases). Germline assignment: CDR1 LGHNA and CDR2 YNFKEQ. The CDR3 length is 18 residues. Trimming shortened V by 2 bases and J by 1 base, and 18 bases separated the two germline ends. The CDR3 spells CASSQKIALRGSYNEQFF. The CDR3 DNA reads TGTGCCAGCAGCCAAAAGATCGCCCTCAGGGGTTCCTACAATGAGCAGTTCTTC.

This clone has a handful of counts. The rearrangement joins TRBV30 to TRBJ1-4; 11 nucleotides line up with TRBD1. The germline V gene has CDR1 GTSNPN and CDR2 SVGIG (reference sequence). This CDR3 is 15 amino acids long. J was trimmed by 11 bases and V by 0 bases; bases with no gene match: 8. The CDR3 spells CAWSVGGTGGSKLFF. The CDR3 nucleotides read TGTGCCTGGAGTGTAGGTGGGACAGGGGGGAGCAAACTGTTTTTT.

The CDR3 protein is CASRNPLGTPNYNEQFF. The CDR3 region has the DNA TGTGCCAGCAGAAACCCGCTCGGGACTCCTAACTACAATGAGCAGTTCTTC. The V and J genes are TRBV28 and TRBJ2-1; tentatively, D is TRBD2 (6 bases). CDR3 length: 17 amino acids. The V end was cut by 6 bases, the J end by 3 bases, with 21 bases between. Germline-derived CDR1 and CDR2 are MDHEN and SYDVKM.

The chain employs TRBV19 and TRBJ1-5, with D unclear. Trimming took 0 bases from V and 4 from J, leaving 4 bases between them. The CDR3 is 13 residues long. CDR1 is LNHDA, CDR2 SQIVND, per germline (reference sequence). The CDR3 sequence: CASSIDLNQPQHF. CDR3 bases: TGTGCCAGTAGTATAGATCTTAATCAGCCCCAGCATTTT.

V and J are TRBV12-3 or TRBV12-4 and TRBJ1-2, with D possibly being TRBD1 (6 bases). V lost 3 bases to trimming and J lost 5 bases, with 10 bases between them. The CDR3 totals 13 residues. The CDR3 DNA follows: TGTGCCAGCAGTTTTCAGGGGCGGTATGGCTACACCTTC. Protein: CASSFQGRYGYTF.

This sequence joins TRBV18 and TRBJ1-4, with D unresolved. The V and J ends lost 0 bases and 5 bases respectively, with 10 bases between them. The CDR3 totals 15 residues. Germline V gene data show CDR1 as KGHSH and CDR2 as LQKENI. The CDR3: CASSPPGSPNEKLFF. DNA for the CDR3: TGTGCCAGCTCACCACCCGGGAGCCCGAATGAAAAACTGTTTTTT.

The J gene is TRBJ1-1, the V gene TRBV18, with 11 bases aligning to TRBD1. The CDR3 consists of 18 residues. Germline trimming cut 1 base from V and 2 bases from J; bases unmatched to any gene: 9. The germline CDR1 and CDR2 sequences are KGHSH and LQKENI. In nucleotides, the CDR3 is TGTGCCAGCTCACCACGAGGACAGGGGGCGTCTGGAAACACTGAAGCTTTCTTT. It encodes CASSPRGQGASGNTEAFF.

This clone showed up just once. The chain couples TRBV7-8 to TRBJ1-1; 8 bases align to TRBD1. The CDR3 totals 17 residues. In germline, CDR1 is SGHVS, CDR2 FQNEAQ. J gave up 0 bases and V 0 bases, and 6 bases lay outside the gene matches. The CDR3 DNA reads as TGTGCCAGCAGCTTAGCTCGGGACAGGCGGGTGAACACTGAAGCTTTCTTT. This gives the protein CASSLARDRRVNTEAFF.

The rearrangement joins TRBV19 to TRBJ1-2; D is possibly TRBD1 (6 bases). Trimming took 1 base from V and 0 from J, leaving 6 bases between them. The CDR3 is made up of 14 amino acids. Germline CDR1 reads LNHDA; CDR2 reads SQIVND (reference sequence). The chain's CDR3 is CASSIGTANYGYTF. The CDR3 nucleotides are TGTGCCAGTAGTATAGGGACAGCTAACTATGGCTACACCTTC.

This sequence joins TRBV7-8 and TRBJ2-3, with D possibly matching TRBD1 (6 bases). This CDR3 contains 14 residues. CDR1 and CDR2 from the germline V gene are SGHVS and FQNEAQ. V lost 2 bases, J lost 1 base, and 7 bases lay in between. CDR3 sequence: CASSLPGGTDTQYF. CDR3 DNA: TGTGCCAGCAGCTTACCAGGGGGCACAGATACGCAGTATTTT. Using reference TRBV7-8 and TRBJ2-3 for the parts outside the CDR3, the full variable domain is GAGVSQSPRYKVAKRGQDVALRCDPISGHVSLFWYQQALGQGPEFLTYFQNEAQLDKSGLPSDRFFAERPEGSVSTLKIQRTQQEDSAVYLCASSLPGGTDTQYFGPGTRLTVL.

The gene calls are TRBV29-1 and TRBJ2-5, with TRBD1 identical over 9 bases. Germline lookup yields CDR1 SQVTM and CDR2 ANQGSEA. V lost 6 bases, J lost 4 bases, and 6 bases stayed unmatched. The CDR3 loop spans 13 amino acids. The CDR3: CSVTGTGIETQYF. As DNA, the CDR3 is TGCAGCGTCACCGGGACAGGGATAGAGACCCAGTACTTC.